One TCR beta chain is described in this entry. Its antigen is undetermined. Each and every patient relapsed after autologous stem cell transplantation, and patients got differing brentuximab vedotin exposure. Assay: immunoSEQ multiplex PCR; the TCRdb copy retains only in-frame clones and omits some. This table has approximately 60,000 clones, 90% appearing once. The data belong to a study of PD-1 blockade in classical Hodgkin lymphoma. Whole-study results and caveats: Later analyses included only patients treated at least 1 year post-ASCT.

V lost 7 bases and J 0 bases, leaving 7 bases between the germline ends. Germline assignment: CDR1 LNHDA and CDR2 SQIVND (reference sequence). This CDR3 has 13 amino acids. The clonotype comes from a human donor with classical Hodgkin lymphoma. The V gene is TRBV19, the J gene TRBJ1-3; no clear D. Material: peripheral blood mononuclear cells (PBMCs), obtained at baseline. CDR3 region: CASTHFSGNTIYF. The CDR3 DNA is TGTGCCAGTACCCATTTCTCTGGAAACACCATATATTTT.